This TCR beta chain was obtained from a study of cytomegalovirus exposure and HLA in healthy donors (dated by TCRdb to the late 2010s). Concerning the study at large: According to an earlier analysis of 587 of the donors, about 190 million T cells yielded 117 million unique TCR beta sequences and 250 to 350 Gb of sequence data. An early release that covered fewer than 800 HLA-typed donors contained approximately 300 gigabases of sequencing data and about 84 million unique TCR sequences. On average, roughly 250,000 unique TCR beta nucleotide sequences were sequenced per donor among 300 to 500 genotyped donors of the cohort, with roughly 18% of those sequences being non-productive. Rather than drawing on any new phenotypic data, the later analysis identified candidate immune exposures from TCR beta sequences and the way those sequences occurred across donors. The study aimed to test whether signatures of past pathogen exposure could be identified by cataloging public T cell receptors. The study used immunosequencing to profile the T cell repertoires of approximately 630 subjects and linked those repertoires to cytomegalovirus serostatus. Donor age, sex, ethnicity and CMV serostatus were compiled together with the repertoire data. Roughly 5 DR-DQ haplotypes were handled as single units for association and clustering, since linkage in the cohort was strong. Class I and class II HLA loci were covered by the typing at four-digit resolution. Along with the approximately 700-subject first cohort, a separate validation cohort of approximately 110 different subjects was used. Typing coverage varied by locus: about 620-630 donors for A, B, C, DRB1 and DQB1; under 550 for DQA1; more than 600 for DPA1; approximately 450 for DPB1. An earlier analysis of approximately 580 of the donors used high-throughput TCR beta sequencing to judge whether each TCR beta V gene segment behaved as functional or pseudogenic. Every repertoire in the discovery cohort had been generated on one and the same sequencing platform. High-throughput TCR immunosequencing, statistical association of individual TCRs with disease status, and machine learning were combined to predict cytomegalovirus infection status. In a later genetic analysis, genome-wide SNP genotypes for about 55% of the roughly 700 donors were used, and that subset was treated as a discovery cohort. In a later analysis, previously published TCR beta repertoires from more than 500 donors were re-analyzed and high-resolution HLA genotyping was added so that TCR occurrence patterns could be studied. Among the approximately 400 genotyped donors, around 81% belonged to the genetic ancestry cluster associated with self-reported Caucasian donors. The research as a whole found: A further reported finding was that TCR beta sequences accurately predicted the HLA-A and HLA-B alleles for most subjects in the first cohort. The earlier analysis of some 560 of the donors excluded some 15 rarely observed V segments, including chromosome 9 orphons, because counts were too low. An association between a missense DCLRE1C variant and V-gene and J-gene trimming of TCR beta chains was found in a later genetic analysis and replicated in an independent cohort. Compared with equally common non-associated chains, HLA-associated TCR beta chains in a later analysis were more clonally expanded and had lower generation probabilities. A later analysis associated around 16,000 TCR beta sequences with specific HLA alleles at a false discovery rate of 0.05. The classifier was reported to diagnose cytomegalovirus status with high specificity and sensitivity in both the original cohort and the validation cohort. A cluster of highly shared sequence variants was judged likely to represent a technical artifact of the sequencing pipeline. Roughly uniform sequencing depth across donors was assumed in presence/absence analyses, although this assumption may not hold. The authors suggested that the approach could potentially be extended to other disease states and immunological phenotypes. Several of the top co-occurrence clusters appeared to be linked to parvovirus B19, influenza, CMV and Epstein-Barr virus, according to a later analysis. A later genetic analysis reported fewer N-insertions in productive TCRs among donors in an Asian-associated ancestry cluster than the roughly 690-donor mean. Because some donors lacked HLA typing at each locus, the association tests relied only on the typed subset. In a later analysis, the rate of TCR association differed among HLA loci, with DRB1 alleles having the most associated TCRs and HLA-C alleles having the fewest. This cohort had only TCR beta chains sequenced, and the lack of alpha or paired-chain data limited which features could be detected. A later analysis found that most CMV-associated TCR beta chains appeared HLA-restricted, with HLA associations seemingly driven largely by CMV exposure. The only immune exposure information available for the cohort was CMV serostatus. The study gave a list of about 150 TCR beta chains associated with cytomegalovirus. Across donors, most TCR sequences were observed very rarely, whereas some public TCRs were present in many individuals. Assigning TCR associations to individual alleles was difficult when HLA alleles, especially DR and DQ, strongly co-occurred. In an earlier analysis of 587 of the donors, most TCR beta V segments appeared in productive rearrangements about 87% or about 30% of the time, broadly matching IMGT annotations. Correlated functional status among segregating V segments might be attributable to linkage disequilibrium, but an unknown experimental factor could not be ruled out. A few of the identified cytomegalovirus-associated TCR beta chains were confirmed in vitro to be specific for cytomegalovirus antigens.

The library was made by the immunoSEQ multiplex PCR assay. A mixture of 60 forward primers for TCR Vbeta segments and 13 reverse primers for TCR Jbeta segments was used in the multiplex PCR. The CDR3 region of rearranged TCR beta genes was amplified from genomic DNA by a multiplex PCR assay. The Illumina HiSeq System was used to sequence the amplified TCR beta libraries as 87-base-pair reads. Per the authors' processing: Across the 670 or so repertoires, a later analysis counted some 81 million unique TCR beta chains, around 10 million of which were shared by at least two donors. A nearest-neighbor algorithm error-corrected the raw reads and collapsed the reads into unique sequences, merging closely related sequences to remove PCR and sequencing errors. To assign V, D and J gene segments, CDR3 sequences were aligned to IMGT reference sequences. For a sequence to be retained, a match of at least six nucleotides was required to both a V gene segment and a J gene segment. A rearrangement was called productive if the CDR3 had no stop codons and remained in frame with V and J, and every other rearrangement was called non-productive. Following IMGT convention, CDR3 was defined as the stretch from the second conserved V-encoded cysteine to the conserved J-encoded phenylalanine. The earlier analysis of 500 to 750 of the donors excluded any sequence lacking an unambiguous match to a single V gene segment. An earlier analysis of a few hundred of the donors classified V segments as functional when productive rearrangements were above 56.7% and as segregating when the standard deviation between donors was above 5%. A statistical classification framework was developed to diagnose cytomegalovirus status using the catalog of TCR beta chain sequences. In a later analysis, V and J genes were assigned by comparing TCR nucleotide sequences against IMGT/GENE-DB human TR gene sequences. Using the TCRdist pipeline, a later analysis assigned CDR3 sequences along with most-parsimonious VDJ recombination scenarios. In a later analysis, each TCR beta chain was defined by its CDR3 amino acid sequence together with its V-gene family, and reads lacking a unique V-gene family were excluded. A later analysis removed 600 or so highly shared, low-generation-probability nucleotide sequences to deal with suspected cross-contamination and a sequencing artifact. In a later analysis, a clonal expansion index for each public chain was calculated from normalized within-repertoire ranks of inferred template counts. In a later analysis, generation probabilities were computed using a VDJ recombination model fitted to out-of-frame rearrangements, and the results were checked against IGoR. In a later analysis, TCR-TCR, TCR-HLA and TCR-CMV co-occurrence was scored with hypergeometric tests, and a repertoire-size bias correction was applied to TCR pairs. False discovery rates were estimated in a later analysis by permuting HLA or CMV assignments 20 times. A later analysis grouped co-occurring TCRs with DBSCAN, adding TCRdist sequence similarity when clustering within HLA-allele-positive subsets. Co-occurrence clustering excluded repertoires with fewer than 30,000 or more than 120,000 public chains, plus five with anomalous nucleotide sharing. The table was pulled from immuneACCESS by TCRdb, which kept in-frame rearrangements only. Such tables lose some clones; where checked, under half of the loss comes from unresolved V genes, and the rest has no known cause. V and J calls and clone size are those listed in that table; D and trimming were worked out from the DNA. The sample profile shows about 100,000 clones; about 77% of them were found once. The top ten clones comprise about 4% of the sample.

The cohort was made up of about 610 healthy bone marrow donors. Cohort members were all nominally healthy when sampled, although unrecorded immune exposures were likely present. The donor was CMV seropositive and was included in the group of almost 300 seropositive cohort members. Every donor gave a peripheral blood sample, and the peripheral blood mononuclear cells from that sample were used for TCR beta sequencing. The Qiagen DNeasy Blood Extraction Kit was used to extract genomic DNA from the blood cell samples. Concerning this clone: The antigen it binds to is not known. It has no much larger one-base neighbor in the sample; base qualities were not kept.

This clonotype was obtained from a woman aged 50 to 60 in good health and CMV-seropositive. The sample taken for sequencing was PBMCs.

The DNA is as follows: TGTGCCAGCACGGAAACCGGGACAGTCAAAAACATTCAGTACTTC. Translation gives CASTETGTVKNIQYF. The V and J genes are TRBV2 and TRBJ2-4, with 7 bases matching TRBD1. From a lookup of the germline V gene, CDR1 and CDR2 are SNHLY and FYNNEI. For this chain, trimming is 7 bases at the V end and 3 bases at the J end, and the number of junction bases without a gene match is 9. The CDR3 holds 15 amino acids from the cysteine to the phenylalanine. The kept DNA is CDR3 alone, 45 bases in frame from the first base.